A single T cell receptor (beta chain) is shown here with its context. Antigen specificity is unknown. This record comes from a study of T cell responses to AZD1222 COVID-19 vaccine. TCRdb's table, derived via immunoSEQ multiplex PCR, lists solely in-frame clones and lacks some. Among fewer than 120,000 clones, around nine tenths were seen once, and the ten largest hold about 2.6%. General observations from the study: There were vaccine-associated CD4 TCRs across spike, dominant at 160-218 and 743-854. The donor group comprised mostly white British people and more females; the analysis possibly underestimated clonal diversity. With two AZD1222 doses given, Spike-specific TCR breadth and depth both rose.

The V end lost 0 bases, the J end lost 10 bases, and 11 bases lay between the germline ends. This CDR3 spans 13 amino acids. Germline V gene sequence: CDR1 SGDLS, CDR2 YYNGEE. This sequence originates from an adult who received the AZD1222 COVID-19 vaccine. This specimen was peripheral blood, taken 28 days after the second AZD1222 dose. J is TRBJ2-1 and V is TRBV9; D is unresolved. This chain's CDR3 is CASSVALDEEQFF. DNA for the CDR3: TGTGCCAGCAGCGTAGCCCTGGACGAGGAGCAGTTCTTC. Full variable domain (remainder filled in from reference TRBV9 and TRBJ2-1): DSGVTQTPKHLITATGQRVTLRCSPRSGDLSVYWYQQSLDQGLQFLIQYYNGEERAKGNILERFSAQQFPDLHSELNLSSLELGDSALYFCASSVALDEEQFFGPGTRLTVL.